The 24 T cell receptor beta chains reported below all come from one sample, sequenced in a study of T cell responses to AZD1222 COVID-19 vaccine. The repertoire was sequenced with immunoSEQ multiplex PCR; TCRdb's copy has only in-frame clones and lacks some. The sample includes some 180,000 clones, roughly 92% of them seen just once. Source: peripheral blood, taken on day 0 of AZD1222 vaccination. These receptors all stem from an adult in good health.

This chain connects TRBV5-5 to TRBJ2-1; unclear D gene. The V gene's germline CDR1 is SGHKS and CDR2 YYEKEE (reference sequence). CDR3 size: 14 residues. The ends were cut back, 2 bases at V and 6 bases at J, with 12 bases in the middle. This CDR3 is CASSFQTVGNEQFF. The CDR3 DNA sequence: TGTGCCAGCAGCTTCCAGACTGTAGGCAATGAGCAGTTCTTC. Full variable domain (remainder filled in from reference TRBV5-5 and TRBJ2-1): DAGVTQSPTHLIKTRGQQVTLRCSPISGHKSVSWYQQVLGQGPQFIFQYYEKEERGRGNFPDRFSARQFPNYSSELNVNALLLGDSALYLCASSFQTVGNEQFFGPGTRLTVL.

V and J are TRBV19 and TRBJ1-2, with D possibly being TRBD1 (5 bases). Looked up from germline, CDR1 is LNHDA and CDR2 is SQIVND (reference sequence). V was pared by 1 base and J by 0 bases, with 9 bases between. The CDR3 has 15 residues. The CDR3 region is CASSIGDLPNYGYTF. CDR3 nucleotides: TGTGCCAGTAGTATAGGGGACCTCCCTAACTATGGCTACACCTTC.

The genes are TRBV9 and TRBJ2-2; D is ambiguous. The germline V and J ends were trimmed by 0 bases and 1 base, with 7 bases remaining between them. CDR3 size: 15 residues. Germline lookup yields CDR1 SGDLS and CDR2 YYNGEE. The CDR3 spells CASSVAGRNTGELFF. In nucleotides, the CDR3 is TGTGCCAGCAGCGTAGCGGGTAGGAACACCGGGGAGCTGTTTTTT. The entire variable domain, with the rest obtained from reference TRBV9 and TRBJ2-2, is as follows: DSGVTQTPKHLITATGQRVTLRCSPRSGDLSVYWYQQSLDQGLQFLIQYYNGEERAKGNILERFSAQQFPDLHSELNLSSLELGDSALYFCASSVAGRNTGELFFGEGSRLTVL.

V usage is TRBV11-2 and J usage is TRBJ2-7, with a tentative D call TRBD1 (7 bases). Germline lookup yields CDR1 SGHAT and CDR2 FQNNGV. CDR3 length: 15 residues. The V and J ends lost 1 base and 1 base respectively, with 11 bases between them. The CDR3 is CASSLAQGGSYEQYV. The CDR3 coding sequence is TGTGCCAGCAGCTTAGCGCAGGGGGGATCCTACGAGCAGTACGTC.

V is TRBV15 and J is TRBJ1-1; D is unclear. The CDR3 contains 15 residues. Germline-derived CDR1 and CDR2 are LNHNV and YYDKDF (reference sequence). With 0 bases removed from V and 2 bases from J, the gap between germline ends came to 10 bases. The CDR3, as DNA: TGTGCCACCAGCAGAGACCTAAATTTTAACACTGAAGCTTTCTTT. It specifies CATSRDLNFNTEAFF.

This rearrangement joins TRBV27 to TRBJ1-4; D unresolved. The V gene's germline CDR1 is MNHEY and CDR2 SMNVEV (reference sequence). This CDR3 is 14 amino acids long. V lost 4 bases and J 0 bases, leaving 6 bases between the germline ends. The CDR3 loop reads CASSSVTTNEKLFF. CDR3 in DNA: TGTGCCAGCAGTTCTGTCACAACTAATGAAAAACTGTTTTTT.

CDR3 in amino acids: CASSPRDRVATNEKLFF. CDR3 nucleotide sequence: TGTGCCAGCAGCCCCCGGGACAGGGTTGCAACTAATGAAAAACTGTTTTTT. This chain links TRBV4-2 with TRBJ1-4; 9 nucleotides match TRBD1. After removal of 4 bases from V and 0 bases from J, the junction contained 6 bases not matched to a gene. This CDR3 spans 17 amino acids. Per germline, CDR1 LGHNA and CDR2 YNFKEQ.

The rearrangement uses TRBV15 and TRBJ2-1; D possibly matches TRBD1 or TRBD2 (7 bases each). The germline gives CDR1 LNHNV, CDR2 YYDKDF (reference sequence). The CDR3 spans 13 residues. V lost 7 bases and J lost 6, with 13 bases in between. CDR3: CATTRGGSNEQFF. CDR3 nucleotides: TGTGCCACCACCAGGGGGGGAAGCAATGAGCAGTTCTTC.

The chain recombines TRBV7-2 with TRBJ2-7, with TRBD2 matching 14 bases. The CDR3 sequence is 18 residues long. Germline values: CDR1 SGHTA, CDR2 FQGNSA. V was pared by 6 bases and J by 2 bases, with 12 bases of the junction left unmatched. CDR3 in DNA: TGTGCCAGCAGTCTTAGGGCTGGGACTAGCGGGAGACCCTACGAGCAGTACTTC. Residues: CASSLRAGTSGRPYEQYF.

This chain uses TRBV7-6 with TRBJ2-1, with 11 bases identical to TRBD2. Trimming took 2 bases from V and 4 from J; bases not matched to a gene: 13. There are 19 residues in the CDR3. Germline assignment: CDR1 SGHVS and CDR2 FNYEAQ. As DNA, the CDR3 is TGTGCCAGCAGCTTAACTTATCGTAGCGGGAGGGCCGGGTACAATGAGCAGTTCTTC. Amino acid sequence: CASSLTYRSGRAGYNEQFF.

This sequence joins TRBV12-5 and TRBJ2-7; a possible D gene is TRBD2 (5 bases). Germline V gene data show CDR1 as LGHNT and CDR2 as FRNRAP. The CDR3 sequence is 12 residues long. CDR3 coding DNA: TGTGCCTCCCGGGGTAGAGACTACGAGCAGTACTTC. It is translated as CASRGRDYEQYF. Variable domain in full (rest from reference TRBV12-5 and TRBJ2-7): DARVTQTPRHKVTEMGQEVTMRCQPILGHNTVFWYRQTMMQGLELLAYFRNRAPLDDSGMPKDRFSAEMPDATLATLKIQPSEPRDSAVYFCASRGRDYEQYFGPGTRLTVT.

The rearrangement joins TRBV9 to TRBJ2-3, with 8 bases lining up with TRBD1. The CDR3 spans 15 residues. V shed 2 bases, J shed 1 base, and the junction held 3 bases outside the gene matches. CDR1 is SGDLS and CDR2 is YYNGEE in the germline V gene. In DNA, the CDR3 is TGTGCCAGCAGCGTGGGGACAGGAGGCACAGATACGCAGTATTTT. As protein: CASSVGTGGTDTQYF.

In this sample, this clone turned up a few times. This rearrangement joins TRBV28 to TRBJ1-1; D is unresolved. The CDR3 is 15 residues long. In germline, CDR1 is MDHEN, CDR2 SYDVKM. Trimming stripped 2 bases from V and 1 base from J, with 11 bases between. For the CDR3, the DNA is TGTGCCAGCAGTTTAAGTTTAACGGCGAACACTGAAGCTTTCTTT. Encoded protein: CASSLSLTANTEAFF.

Regarding this clone: At one boundary the junction diverges from the germline segment, which might be a read error. This sequence joins TRBV7-7 and TRBJ2-2; no clear D gene. The CDR3 consists of 16 residues. In germline, CDR1 is SSHAT, CDR2 FNYEAQ (reference sequence). The CDR3 reads CASSLDRTANTGELFF. CDR3 nucleotides: TGTGCTAGCAGCTTAGATCGGACCGCGAACACCGGGGAGCTGTTTTTT. The full variable domain, completed using reference TRBV7-7 and TRBJ2-2, is GAGVSQSPRYKVTKRGQDVTLRCDPISSHATLYWYQQALGQGPEFLTYFNYEAQPDKSGLPSDRFSAERPEGSISTLTIQRTEQRDSAMYRCASSLDRTANTGELFFGEGSRLTVL.

The CDR3 bases are TGTGCCAGCAGCGTATATAGGACAGGGGATGGCTACACCTTC. Protein sequence: CASSVYRTGDGYTF. This chain uses TRBV6-5 with TRBJ1-2, with 9 bases lining up with TRBD1. J lost 6 bases, V lost 6 bases, and 8 bases had no gene match. CDR1 is MNHEY and CDR2 is SVGAGI in the germline V gene. There are 14 residues in the CDR3.

The count of this clone is one. In nucleotides, the CDR3 is TGTGCCAGTAGTATCCCAGGGCGTAGGGCTTTCTTT. Its translation: CASSIPGRRAFF. The chain recombines TRBV19 with TRBJ1-1, with D tentatively TRBD1 (5 bases). Germline loops: CDR1 LNHDA, CDR2 SQIVND (reference sequence). V was shortened by 3 bases and J by 11 bases, with 13 bases between the two germline ends. The CDR3 totals 12 residues.

The chain uses TRBV25-1 and TRBJ2-7, with 9 nucleotides matching TRBD1. This CDR3 spans 16 amino acids. Germline trimming cut 5 bases from V and 5 bases from J; bases unmatched to any gene: 13. The germline gives CDR1 MGHDK, CDR2 SYGVNS. CDR3 bases: TGTGCCAGCAGTAACGTTGGCCGGGACAGGGATGACGAGCAGTACTTC. It encodes CASSNVGRDRDDEQYF.

The V gene is TRBV14, the J gene TRBJ1-1; 8 bases are shared with TRBD1. Germline trimming cut 6 bases from V and 1 base from J; bases unmatched to any gene: 1. Germline values: CDR1 SGHDN, CDR2 FVKESK. CDR3 length: 13 residues. The CDR3 is CASRTGANTEAFF. For the CDR3, the DNA is TGTGCCAGCAGGACAGGGGCGAACACTGAAGCTTTCTTT.

The chain carries TRBV19 and TRBJ2-1; the match to TRBD2 covers 9 bases. Trimming cost V 7 bases and J 6 bases; bases outside gene matches: 10. This CDR3 comprises 15 residues. CDR1 and CDR2 (germline): LNHDA, SQIVND (reference sequence). This CDR3 is CASTVPGLASNEQFF. The CDR3 bases are TGTGCCAGTACCGTCCCGGGACTAGCCTCCAATGAGCAGTTCTTC.

This clone was seen a handful of times. The J gene is TRBJ1-5, the V gene TRBV6-5; tentatively, D is TRBD1 (6 bases). There are 15 residues in the CDR3. V lost 6 bases, J lost 7 bases, and 19 bases lay in between. The germline V gene has CDR1 MNHEY and CDR2 SVGAGI. CDR3 amino acids: CASSPYEGGRQPQHF. The CDR3 DNA follows: TGTGCCAGCAGCCCGTACGAAGGGGGGAGGCAGCCCCAGCATTTT.

The chain uses TRBV10-1 and TRBJ2-7; TRBD1 is a possible D gene (5 bases). Trimming stripped 3 bases from V and 2 bases from J, with 11 bases between. Per germline, CDR1 WNHNN and CDR2 SYGVQD (reference sequence). This CDR3 contains 14 residues. CDR3 loop: CASSDYRSPYEQYF. The DNA for the CDR3 is TGCGCCAGCAGTGATTACAGGAGCCCCTACGAGCAGTACTTC.

The V gene is TRBV19, the J gene TRBJ1-1; D might be TRBD1 (5 bases). Per the germline V gene, CDR1 is LNHDA and CDR2 is SQIVND (reference sequence). Trimming took 6 bases from V and 4 from J, leaving 12 bases between them. The CDR3 runs 13 residues. The CDR3 DNA reads TGTGCCAGTAGCAGTGGCGGGACCACTGAAGCTTTCTTT. This encodes CASSSGGTTEAFF.

The chain employs TRBV28 and TRBJ1-1, with TRBD1 matching 10 bases. Germline V lookup: CDR1 MDHEN, CDR2 SYDVKM. This CDR3 has 15 amino acids. V lost 6 bases to trimming and J lost 4 bases; unmatched junction nucleotides: 8. The CDR3 here is CASSSWRDRGTEAFF. The CDR3 DNA follows: TGTGCCAGCAGCTCATGGAGGGACAGGGGCACTGAAGCTTTCTTT.

This clone turned up a few times. The V and J genes are TRBV6-5 and TRBJ1-2; D unclear. This CDR3 is built from 16 residues. V dropped 2 bases and J dropped 5 bases, with 18 bases sitting between them. From germline, CDR1 is MNHEY and CDR2 SVGAGI. CDR3 coding DNA: TGTGCCAGCAGTTACGGTTCCACGGGTGTTCGATATGGCTACACCTTC. Translated: CASSYGSTGVRYGYTF.